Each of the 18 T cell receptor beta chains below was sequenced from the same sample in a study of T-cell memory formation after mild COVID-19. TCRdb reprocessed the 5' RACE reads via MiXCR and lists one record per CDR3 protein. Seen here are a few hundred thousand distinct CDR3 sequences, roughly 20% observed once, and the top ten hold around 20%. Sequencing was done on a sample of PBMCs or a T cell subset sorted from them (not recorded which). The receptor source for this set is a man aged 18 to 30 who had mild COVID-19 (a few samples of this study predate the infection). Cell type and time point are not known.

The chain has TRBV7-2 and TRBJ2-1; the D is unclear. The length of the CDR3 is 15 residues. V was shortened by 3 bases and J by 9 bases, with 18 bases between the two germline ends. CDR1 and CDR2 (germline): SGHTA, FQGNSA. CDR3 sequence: CASSFLTLVLGEQFF. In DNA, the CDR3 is TGTGCCAGCAGCTTTCTTACTCTGGTATTGGGTGAGCAGTTCTTC.

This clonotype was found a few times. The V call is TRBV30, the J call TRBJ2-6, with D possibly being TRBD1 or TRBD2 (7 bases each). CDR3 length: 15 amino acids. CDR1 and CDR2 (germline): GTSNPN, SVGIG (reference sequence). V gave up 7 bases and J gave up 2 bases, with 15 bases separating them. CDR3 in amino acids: CASGEGATGANVLTF. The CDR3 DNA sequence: TGTGCCTCCGGGGAGGGGGCCACTGGGGCCAACGTCCTGACTTTC.

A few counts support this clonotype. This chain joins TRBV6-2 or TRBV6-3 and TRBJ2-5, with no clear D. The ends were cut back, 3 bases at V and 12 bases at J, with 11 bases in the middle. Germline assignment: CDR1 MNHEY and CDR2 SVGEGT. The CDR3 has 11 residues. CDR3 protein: CASSYMGPEYF. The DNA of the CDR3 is TGTGCCAGCAGTTATATGGGCCCCGAGTACTTC.

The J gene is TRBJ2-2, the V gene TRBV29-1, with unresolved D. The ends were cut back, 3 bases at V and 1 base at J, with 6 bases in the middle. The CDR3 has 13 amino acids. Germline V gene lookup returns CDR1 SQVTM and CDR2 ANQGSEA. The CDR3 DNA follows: TGCAGCGTTGAGGGTTTGAACACCGGGGAGCTGTTTTTT. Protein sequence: CSVEGLNTGELFF.

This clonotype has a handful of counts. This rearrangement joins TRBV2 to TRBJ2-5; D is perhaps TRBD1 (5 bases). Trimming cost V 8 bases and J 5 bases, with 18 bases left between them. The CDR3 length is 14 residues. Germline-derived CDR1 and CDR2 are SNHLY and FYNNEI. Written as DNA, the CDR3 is TGTGCCAGCTCAAGGACAACCTCCGGGGAGACCCAGTACTTC. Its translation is CASSRTTSGETQYF.

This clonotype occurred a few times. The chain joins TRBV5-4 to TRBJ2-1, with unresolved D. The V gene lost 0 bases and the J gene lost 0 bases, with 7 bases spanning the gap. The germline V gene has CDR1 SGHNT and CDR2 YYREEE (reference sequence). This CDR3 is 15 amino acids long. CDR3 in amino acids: CASSLGRISYNEQFF. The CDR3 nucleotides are TGTGCCAGCAGCTTGGGGCGAATCTCCTACAATGAGCAGTTCTTC.

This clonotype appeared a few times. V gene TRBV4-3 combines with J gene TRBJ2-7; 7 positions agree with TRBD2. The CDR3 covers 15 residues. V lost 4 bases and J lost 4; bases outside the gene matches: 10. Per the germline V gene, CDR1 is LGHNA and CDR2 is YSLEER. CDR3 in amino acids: CASSRIFGGVYEQYF. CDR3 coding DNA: TGCGCCAGCAGCCGGATTTTTGGGGGGGTATACGAGCAGTACTTC.

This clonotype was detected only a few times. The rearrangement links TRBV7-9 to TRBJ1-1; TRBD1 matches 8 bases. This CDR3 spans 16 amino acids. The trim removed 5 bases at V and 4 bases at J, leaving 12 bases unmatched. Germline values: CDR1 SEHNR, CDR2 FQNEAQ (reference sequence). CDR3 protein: CASSPIDRGGFTEAFF. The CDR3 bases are TGTGCCAGCAGCCCGATCGACAGGGGAGGGTTCACTGAAGCTTTCTTT.

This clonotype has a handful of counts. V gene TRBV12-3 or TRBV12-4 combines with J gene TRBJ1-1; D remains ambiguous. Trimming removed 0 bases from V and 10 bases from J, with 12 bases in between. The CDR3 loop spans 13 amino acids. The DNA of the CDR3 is TGTGCCAGCAGTTTAGCAGGACCCGGCACAGCTTTCTTT. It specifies CASSLAGPGTAFF.

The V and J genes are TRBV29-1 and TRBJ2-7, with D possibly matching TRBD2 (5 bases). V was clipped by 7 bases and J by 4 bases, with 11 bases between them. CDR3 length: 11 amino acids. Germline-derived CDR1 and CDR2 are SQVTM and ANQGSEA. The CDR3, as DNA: TGCAGCGGGGAGCAAGGGTACGAGCAGTACTTC. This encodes CSGEQGYEQYF.

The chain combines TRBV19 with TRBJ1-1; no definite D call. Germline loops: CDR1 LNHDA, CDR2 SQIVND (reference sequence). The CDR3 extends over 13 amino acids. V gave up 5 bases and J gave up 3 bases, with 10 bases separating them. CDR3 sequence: CASSPSGHTEAFF. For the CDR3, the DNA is TGTGCCAGTAGTCCCAGCGGCCACACTGAAGCTTTCTTT.

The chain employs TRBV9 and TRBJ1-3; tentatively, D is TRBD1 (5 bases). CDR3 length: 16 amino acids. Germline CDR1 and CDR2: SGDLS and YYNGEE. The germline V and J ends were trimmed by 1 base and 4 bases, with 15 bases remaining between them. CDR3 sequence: CASSVSIGAAGNTIYF. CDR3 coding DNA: TGTGCCAGCAGCGTATCGATTGGGGCGGCAGGAAACACCATATATTTT. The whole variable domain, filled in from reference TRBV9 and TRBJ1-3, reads DSGVTQTPKHLITATGQRVTLRCSPRSGDLSVYWYQQSLDQGLQFLIQYYNGEERAKGNILERFSAQQFPDLHSELNLSSLELGDSALYFCASSVSIGAAGNTIYFGEGSWLTVV.

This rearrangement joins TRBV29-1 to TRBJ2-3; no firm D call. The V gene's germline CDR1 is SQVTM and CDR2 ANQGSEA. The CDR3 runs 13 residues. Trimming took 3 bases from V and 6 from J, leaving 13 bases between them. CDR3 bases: TGCAGCGTTGACGAATATCTCGGGGATACGCAGTATTTT. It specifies CSVDEYLGDTQYF.

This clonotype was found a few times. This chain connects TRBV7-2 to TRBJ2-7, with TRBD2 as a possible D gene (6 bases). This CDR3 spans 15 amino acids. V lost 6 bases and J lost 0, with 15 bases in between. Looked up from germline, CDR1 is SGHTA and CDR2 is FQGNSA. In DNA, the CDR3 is TGTGCCAGCAGTTACTTTACGGGGGTCTCCTACGAGCAGTACTTC. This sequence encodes CASSYFTGVSYEQYF.

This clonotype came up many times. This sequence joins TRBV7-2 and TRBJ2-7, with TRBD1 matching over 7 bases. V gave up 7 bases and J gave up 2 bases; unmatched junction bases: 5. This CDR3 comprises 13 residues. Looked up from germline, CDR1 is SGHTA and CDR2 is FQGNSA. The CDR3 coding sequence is TGTGCCAGCAACCGGGGACAGACCTACGAGCAGTACTTC. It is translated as CASNRGQTYEQYF.

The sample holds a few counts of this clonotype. This CDR3 is CSAPISWDTQYF. In DNA form, the CDR3 reads TGCAGTGCTCCTATTAGCTGGGATACGCAGTATTTT. The chain links TRBV20-1 to TRBJ2-3, with D unclear. The CDR3 has 12 residues. Germline V gene data show CDR1 as DFQATT and CDR2 as SNEGSKA (reference sequence). Trimming removed 5 bases at V and 6 bases at J, with 12 bases between.

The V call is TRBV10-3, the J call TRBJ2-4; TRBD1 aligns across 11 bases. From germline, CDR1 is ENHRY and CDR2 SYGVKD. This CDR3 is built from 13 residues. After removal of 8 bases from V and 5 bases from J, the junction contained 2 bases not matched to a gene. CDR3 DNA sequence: TGTGCCATCGGACAGGGGGCGGAAAACATTCAGTACTTC. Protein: CAIGQGAENIQYF.

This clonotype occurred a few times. The DNA for the CDR3 is TGCGCCAGCAGCCAAGAAGGGATCCCTGGAAACACCATATATTTT. This codes for CASSQEGIPGNTIYF. The chain joins TRBV4-3 to TRBJ1-3; D call uncertain. The V end lost 0 bases, the J end lost 2 bases, and 8 bases lay between the germline ends. The germline V gene encodes CDR1 LGHNA and CDR2 YSLEER. The CDR3 loop spans 15 amino acids.